The source of this T cell receptor (beta chain) is a study of siplizumab effects on memory and regulatory T cells. The table came from immunoSEQ multiplex PCR; TCRdb's copy has only in-frame clones and leaves some out. Altogether 18,000 or so clones are present, under 55% being singletons, with the ten largest covering nearly 5%. Study-wide results and caveats: Unstimulated naive T cells seemed to show more diversity than memory cells did, and they also seemed to be among the major contributors to the alloresponse. The average Treg-derived proportion among mappable alloreactive CD4+ clones was roughly 69% with siplizumab versus about 27% in controls.

The mixed lymphocyte reaction cells were grown together in coculture at 37°C for roughly six days. The V gene's germline CDR1 is ENHRY and CDR2 SYGVKD. The CDR3 has 14 amino acids. V shed 2 bases and J shed 6 bases, with 12 bases lying between them. As for this clone: The antigen is not known.

The sequenced material came from CFSE-low (dividing) CD4+ T cells sorted from an allogeneic mixed lymphocyte reaction. The receptor was isolated from a human donor in good health; the cells came from an allogeneic mixed lymphocyte reaction. The genes are TRBV10-3 and TRBJ2-3; the D gene is possibly TRBD1 (6 bases). The CDR3, as DNA: TGTGCCATCAGTGAGAAAGGGGGTGTCGATACGCAGTATTTT. The encoded protein is CAISEKGGVDTQYF.